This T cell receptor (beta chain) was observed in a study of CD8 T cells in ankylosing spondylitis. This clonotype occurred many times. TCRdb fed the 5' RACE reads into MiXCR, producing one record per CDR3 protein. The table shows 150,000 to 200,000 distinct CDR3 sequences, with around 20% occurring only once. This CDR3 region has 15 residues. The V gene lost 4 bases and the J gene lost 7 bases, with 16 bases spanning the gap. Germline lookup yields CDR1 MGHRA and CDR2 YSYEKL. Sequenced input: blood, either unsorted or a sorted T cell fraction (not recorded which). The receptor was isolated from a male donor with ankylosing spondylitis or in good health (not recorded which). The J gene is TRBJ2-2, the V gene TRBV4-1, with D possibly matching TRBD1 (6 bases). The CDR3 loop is CASSLTGQANGELFF. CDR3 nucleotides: TGCGCCAGCAGCCTCACAGGGCAGGCTAACGGGGAGCTGTTTTTT.